This is a list of T cell receptor beta chains from one sample in a study of naive and memory T cell subsets. TCRdb fed the UMI-ligation and nested PCR reads into MiXCR, producing one record per CDR3 protein. This table has 81,000 or so distinct CDR3 sequences, roughly 7% appearing once. Material: central memory CD4+ T cells from blood. Receptor source: a human donor in good health. The conserved cysteine and the conserved F or W are not part of the CDR3 here. A D gene is named only where the DNA matches it firmly.

>TRBJ2-7|15|TRBD1|TRBV5-6
ASSGYSGQQFSYEQY
>TRBJ1-6|13|-|TRBV3-1
ASSQEWGGSSPLH
>TRBJ2-3|9|-|TRBV3-1
ASKSTDTQY
>TRBJ2-1|14|TRBD2|TRBV6-2/TRBV6-3
ASSFSSGSPSNEQF
>TRBJ1-5|14|-|TRBV19
ASSIARTAIGQPQH
>TRBJ1-5|10|TRBD1|TRBV20-1
SASTGHQPQH
>TRBJ1-1|12|-|TRBV18
ASSPRSANTEAF
>TRBJ2-5|12|-|TRBV7-2
ASSFADPRETQY
>TRBJ1-1|10|-|TRBV20-1
SGLTGSTEAF
>TRBJ1-5|14|-|TRBV29-1
SDQHDPQMGNQPQH
>TRBJ2-3|12|TRBD2|TRBV6-6
ASSPLAGTDTQY
>TRBJ1-1|14|TRBD1|TRBV7-8
ASSFPTGAVEAEAF
>TRBJ2-1|12|-|TRBV7-9
ASSSAPGYNEQF
>TRBJ1-6|14|-|TRBV9
ASSVDRNSYNSPLH
>TRBJ2-6|17|-|TRBV9
ASTPSWGKALAGANVLT
>TRBJ2-3|12|-|TRBV18
ASSPDYIADTQY
>TRBJ2-7|11|-|TRBV11-2
ASSLGLDRGQY
>TRBJ1-1|10|-|TRBV6-6
ASISAAGAAF
>TRBJ2-3|14|-|TRBV5-1
ASRAVVASSTDTQY
>TRBJ1-1|10|-|TRBV20-1
SARDQITEAF
>TRBJ1-5|15|-|TRBV18
ASSPNPRGGRDQPQH
>TRBJ1-5|13|-|TRBV12-3/TRBV12-4
ASRDLGHRNQPQH
>TRBJ1-1|12|-|TRBV4-3
ASSQAQRNTEAF
>TRBJ2-5|11|-|TRBV7-2
ASSNPSQETQY
>TRBJ1-1|11|-|TRBV29-1
SGESPMNTEAF
>TRBJ2-7|13|-|TRBV6-5
ASSYGPRMSYEQY
>TRBJ1-2|10|-|TRBV7-2
SSTEFGYGYT
>TRBJ2-3|14|TRBD2|TRBV7-2
ASSFLAGGSSDTQY
>TRBJ2-5|11|-|TRBV30
AWSPQRGETQY
>TRBJ2-1|11|-|TRBV12-3/TRBV12-4
ASSRYDHNEQF
>TRBJ1-4|13|TRBD1|TRBV3-1
ASSQGGTGGEKLF
>TRBJ1-6|16|-|TRBV30
AWSVRIGRSSYNSPLH
>TRBJ2-1|13|-|TRBV11-3
ASSWEDSSYNEQF
>TRBJ2-1|13|TRBD2|TRBV30
AWKGVSGSIHEQF
>TRBJ2-3|10|TRBD1|TRBV24-1
ATGTGGHTQY
>TRBJ1-5|12|-|TRBV5-6
ASSLERADQPQH
>TRBJ2-2|18|TRBD1|TRBV7-9
ASSSKHRDSPAIDTGELF
>TRBJ2-2|15|TRBD1|TRBV7-2
ASSPDLLRGRSGELF
>TRBJ2-4|12|-|TRBV12-3/TRBV12-4
ASTQGGPGGIQY
>TRBJ2-5|14|TRBD2|TRBV14
ASSPQWLAGRETQY
>TRBJ1-4|12|TRBD1|TRBV29-1
SVEGDRGREKLF
>TRBJ1-1|13|-|TRBV25-1
ASSAWRGGNTEAF
>TRBJ1-1|10|-|TRBV20-1
SASYQNTEAF
>TRBJ1-6|11|-|TRBV20-1
SATESYNSPLH
>TRBJ1-6|13|-|TRBV28
ASSSLDGSSSPLH
>TRBJ1-5|11|-|TRBV4-3
ASSRNRDQPQH
>TRBJ2-3|14|-|TRBV24-1
ATSDYKAGATDTQY
>TRBJ2-2|12|TRBD1|TRBV7-2
ASSYRDRTGELF
>TRBJ1-4|13|TRBD1|TRBV7-2
ASSKDRASNEKLF